The rows below give T cell receptor beta chains drawn from one sample of a study of shared clonotypes between healthy human individuals. Clones were sequenced by immunoSEQ multiplex PCR, and TCRdb holds only the in-frame ones, with some missing. The sample carries some 2,500,000 clones, around 90% recorded once. Sample: naive CD4+ T cells from PBMCs. These receptors were collected from a man aged 18 to 35 in good health. Some clones in this sample may be carry-over from other donors' samples. The CDR3 runs from the conserved cysteine through the conserved F or W. A D gene is named only where the DNA matches it firmly. The listing skips clone size in some rows; elsewhere it reads once, few, many or a size class.

>16|-|-|TRBV7-2|TRBJ1-2
TGTGCCAGCAGCTCCCGCCGGGGGATTGGCGCCTATGGCTACACCTTC
CASSSRRGIGAYGYTF
>13|-|TRBD1|TRBV28|TRBJ2-3
TGTGCCAGCAGGGGACAGGGGACAGATACGCAGTATTTT
CASRGQGTDTQYF
>13|-|-|TRBV28|TRBJ1-2
TGTGCCAGCAGTCGGGGGGGCGGTTATGGCTACACCTTC
CASSRGGGYGYTF
>14|-|-|TRBV7-2|TRBJ2-3
TGTGCCAGCAGCCCTAGGGCCGGAGGAGATACGCAGTATTTT
CASSPRAGGDTQYF
>13|-|TRBD1|TRBV15|TRBJ2-3
TGTGCCACCGGCCGACAGGGTCTGGATACGCAGTATTTT
CATGRQGLDTQYF
>13|-|-|TRBV21-1|TRBJ2-5
TGTGCCAGCAGCGCGGGAGGTCCGGAGACCCAGTACTTC
CASSAGGPETQYF
>13|-|-|TRBV2|TRBJ2-1
TGTGCCACCCGACTAGATTTGTACAATGAGCAGTTCTTC
CATRLDLYNEQFF
>15|-|TRBD1|TRBV9|TRBJ2-1
TGTGCCAGCAGCGTAGATGGACAGGAGTACAATGAGCAGTTCTTC
CASSVDGQEYNEQFF
>16|once|-|TRBV7-9|TRBJ1-1
TGTGCCAGCAGCCGGAGGGAATCAGGGGAAGACACTGAAGCTTTCTTT
CASSRRESGEDTEAFF
>18|-|TRBD2|TRBV7-9|TRBJ2-7
TGTGCCAGCAGCTTGCCCCTACTAGCGGGACTAGGCACCTACGAGCAGTACTTC
CASSLPLLAGLGTYEQYF
>15|-|-|TRBV7-8|TRBJ1-4
TGTGCCAGCAGCTTACGGATAGCAACTAATGAAAAACTGTTTTTT
CASSLRIATNEKLFF
>14|-|-|TRBV25-1|TRBJ2-7
TGTGCCAGCAGTGACCCGGGACGCTCCTACGAGCAGTACTTC
CASSDPGRSYEQYF
>15|-|-|TRBV7-9|TRBJ2-1
TGTGCCAGCAGCCCATCGGCCCGCGGGGTACGTGAGCAGTTCTTC
CASSPSARGVREQFF
>16|once|-|TRBV4-2|TRBJ2-1
TGTGCCAGCAGCCAAGATCACCCGGGGTCCTACAATGAGCAGTTCTTC
CASSQDHPGSYNEQFF
>16|once|-|TRBV18|TRBJ1-3
TGTGCCAGCTCACCGGGGCAGTTAAGCTCTGGAAACACCATATATTTT
CASSPGQLSSGNTIYF
>13|-|-|TRBV11-2|TRBJ2-1
TGTGCCAGCAGCTTAGCCCTTCCAAGTGAGCAGTTCTTC
CASSLALPSEQFF
>15|-|-|TRBV28|TRBJ2-2
TGTGCCAGCAGTTCATCGGGCAGCCGGGCCGGGGAGCTGTTTTTT
CASSSSGSRAGELFF
>14|once|-|TRBV27|TRBJ2-1
TGTGCCAGCAGTTTACCCGGCAGATACAATGAGCAGTTCTTC
CASSLPGRYNEQFF
>14|-|-|TRBV7-2|TRBJ2-5
TGTGCCAGCAGCACTCAAACAGGGCGGGAGACCCAGTACTTC
CASSTQTGRETQYF
>14|-|TRBD2|TRBV7-3|TRBJ2-3
TGTGCCAGCAGCTTAGGACTAGCCCCAGATACGCAGTATTTT
CASSLGLAPDTQYF
>14|-|TRBD2|TRBV19|TRBJ2-5
TGTGCCAGTAGTAGCGGGAGGCCAGGGGAGACCCAGTACTTC
CASSSGRPGETQYF
>15|-|TRBD1|TRBV11-2|TRBJ2-5
TGTGCCAGCAGCTCCCGGACAGGGCAGGGGGAGACCCAGTACTTC
CASSSRTGQGETQYF
>16|-|-|TRBV11-3|TRBJ1-5
TGTGCCAGCAGCCTTCGGGGCCCTATTGGAAGACAGCCCCAGCATTTT
CASSLRGPIGRQPQHF
>17|-|-|TRBV18|TRBJ1-5
TGTGCCAGCTCACCCCTGGCGGCGGGAGTAGGCAATCAGCCCCAGCATTTT
CASSPLAAGVGNQPQHF
>15|-|TRBD2|TRBV5-6|TRBJ2-2
TGTGCCAGCAGCTTGCCTAGCGGGAGGACCGGGGAGCTGTTTTTT
CASSLPSGRTGELFF
>18|-|-|TRBV11-2|TRBJ2-7
TGTGCCAGCAGCCCAATTGGGGGAGGGGGACAGCACTCCTACGAGCAGTACTTC
CASSPIGGGGQHSYEQYF
>15|-|-|TRBV6-5|TRBJ2-6
TGTGCCAGCAGCCGCGGACCATCTGGGGCCAACGTCCTGACTTTC
CASSRGPSGANVLTF